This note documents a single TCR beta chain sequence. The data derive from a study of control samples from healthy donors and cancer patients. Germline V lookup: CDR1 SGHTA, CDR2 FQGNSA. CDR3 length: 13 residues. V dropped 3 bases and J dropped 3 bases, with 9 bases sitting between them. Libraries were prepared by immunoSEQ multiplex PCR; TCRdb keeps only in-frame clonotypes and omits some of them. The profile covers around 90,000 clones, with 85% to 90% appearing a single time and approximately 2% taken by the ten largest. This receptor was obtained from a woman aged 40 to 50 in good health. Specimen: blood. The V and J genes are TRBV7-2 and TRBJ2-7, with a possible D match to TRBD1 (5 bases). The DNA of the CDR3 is TGTGCCAGCAGCTTGACAGAGTTCTACGAGCAGTACTTC. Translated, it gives CASSLTEFYEQYF.